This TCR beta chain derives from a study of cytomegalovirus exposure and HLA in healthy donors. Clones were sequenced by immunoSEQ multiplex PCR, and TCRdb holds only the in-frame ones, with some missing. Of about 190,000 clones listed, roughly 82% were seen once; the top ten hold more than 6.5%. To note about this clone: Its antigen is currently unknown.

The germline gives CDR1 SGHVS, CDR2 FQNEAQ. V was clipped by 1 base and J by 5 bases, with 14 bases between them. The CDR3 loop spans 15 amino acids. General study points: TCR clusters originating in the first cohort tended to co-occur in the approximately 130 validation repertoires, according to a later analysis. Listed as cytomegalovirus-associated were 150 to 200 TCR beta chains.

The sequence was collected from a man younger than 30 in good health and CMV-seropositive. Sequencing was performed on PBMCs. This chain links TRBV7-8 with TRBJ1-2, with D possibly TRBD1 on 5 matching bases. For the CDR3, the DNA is TGTGCCAGCAGCTTAGAGTTGGCGACAGCTTATGGCTACACCTTC. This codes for CASSLELATAYGYTF.